This T cell receptor (beta chain) came from a study of T cells in Graves' hyperthyroidism and ophthalmopathy. General study points: The blood repertoire included most of the expanded thyroid clonotypes above 0.001.

This clonotype has a handful of counts. Its antigen is not identified. RNA transcripts were the template for amplifying TCR beta CDR3 regions. A set of HTBI primers served as the primers for a first-round RT-PCR of the TCR CDR3. MiXCR, run by TCRdb on the multiplex PCR reads, gives a single entry per CDR3 protein. The sample lists 300,000 to 450,000 distinct CDR3 sequences, approximately 12% occurring once. The germline V gene has CDR1 SGDLS and CDR2 YYNGEE. V gave up 1 base and J gave up 1 base; unmatched junction bases: 10. This CDR3 is 19 amino acids long. Diagnosis rested on symptoms, serum thyroxine and TRAb, thyroid ultrasound, and orbital computed tomography. It was at first hyperthyroidism diagnosis, before any ophthalmopathy symptoms, that the blood sample was taken.

V usage is TRBV9 and J usage is TRBJ2-2; the match to TRBD2 covers 10 bases. The TCR was taken from a man between 25 and 39 years old with Graves' hyperthyroidism that later progressed to Graves' ophthalmopathy. Source material: blood. CDR3 region: CASSVTGRLAGVNTGELFF. The DNA for the CDR3 is TGTGCCAGCAGCGTAACGGGGAGGCTAGCGGGGGTGAACACCGGGGAGCTGTTTTTT.